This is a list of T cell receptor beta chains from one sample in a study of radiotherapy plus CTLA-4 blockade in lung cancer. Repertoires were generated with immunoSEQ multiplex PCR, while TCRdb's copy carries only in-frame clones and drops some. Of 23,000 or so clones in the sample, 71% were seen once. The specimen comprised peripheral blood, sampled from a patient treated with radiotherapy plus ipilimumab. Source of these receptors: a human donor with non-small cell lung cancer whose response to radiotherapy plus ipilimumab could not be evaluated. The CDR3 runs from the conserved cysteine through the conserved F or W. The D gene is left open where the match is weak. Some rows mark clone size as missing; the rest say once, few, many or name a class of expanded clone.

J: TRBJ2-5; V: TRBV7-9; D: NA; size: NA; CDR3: CASRVRGLLGQETQYF; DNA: TGTGCCAGCAGGGTACGGGGATTACTAGGCCAAGAGACCCAGTACTTC
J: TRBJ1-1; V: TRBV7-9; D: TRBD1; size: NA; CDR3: CASSSTGGRAFF; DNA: TGTGCCAGCAGCTCTACAGGGGGTCGGGCTTTCTTT
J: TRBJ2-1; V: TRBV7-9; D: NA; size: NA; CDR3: CASSSRGSEREEQFF; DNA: TGTGCCAGCAGCTCCAGGGGGAGCGAGCGGGAGGAGCAGTTCTTC
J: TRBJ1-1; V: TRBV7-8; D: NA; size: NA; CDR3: CASSLDRNTEAFF; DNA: TGTGCCAGCAGCCTGGACAGGAACACTGAAGCTTTCTTT
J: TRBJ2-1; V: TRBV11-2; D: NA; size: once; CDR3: CASSQATSLSLLGEQFF; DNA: TGTGCCAGCAGCCAAGCCACTAGCCTATCCCTCCTAGGTGAGCAGTTCTTC
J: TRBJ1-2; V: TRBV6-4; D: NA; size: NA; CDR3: CASSDSIAGYGYTF; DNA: TGTGCCAGCAGTGACTCGATCGCAGGGTATGGCTACACCTTC
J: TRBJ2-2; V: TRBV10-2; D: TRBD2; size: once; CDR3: CASSSSGGATGELFF; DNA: TGCGCCAGCAGTTCTAGCGGGGGAGCTACCGGGGAGCTGTTTTTT
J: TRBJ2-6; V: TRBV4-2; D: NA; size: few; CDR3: CASSQERSGANVLTF; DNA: TGTGCCAGCAGCCAGGAGCGGTCTGGGGCCAACGTCCTGACTTTC
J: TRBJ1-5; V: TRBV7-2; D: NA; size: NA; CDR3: CASSLEGEVFSHQPQHF; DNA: TGTGCCAGCAGCTTAGAAGGAGAGGTTTTTAGTCATCAGCCCCAGCATTTT
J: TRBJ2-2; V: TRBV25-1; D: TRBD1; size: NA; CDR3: CASSIPTGQGSTGELFF; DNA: TGTGCCAGCAGTATACCGACGGGACAGGGGTCCACCGGGGAGCTGTTTTTT
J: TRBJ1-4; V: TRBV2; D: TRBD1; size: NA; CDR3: CASRWGQGTEKLFF; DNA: TGTGCCAGCAGGTGGGGACAGGGGACTGAAAAACTGTTTTTT
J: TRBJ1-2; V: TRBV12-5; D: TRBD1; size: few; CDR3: CASGLAKGGQEIYGYTF; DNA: TGTGCTAGTGGTTTGGCGAAGGGGGGACAGGAAATCTATGGCTACACCTTC
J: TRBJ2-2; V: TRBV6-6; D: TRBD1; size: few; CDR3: CASTGQGVAGELFF; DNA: TGTGCCAGCACCGGACAGGGTGTGGCCGGGGAGCTGTTTTTT
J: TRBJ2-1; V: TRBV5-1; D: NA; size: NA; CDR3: CASSKIQGDPYNEQFF; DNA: TGCGCCAGCAGCAAAATACAGGGAGACCCTTACAATGAGCAGTTCTTC
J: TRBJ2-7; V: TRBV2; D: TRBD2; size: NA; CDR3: CASMYQRDAYEQYF; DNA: TGTGCCAGCATGTACCAGCGGGACGCCTACGAGCAGTACTTC
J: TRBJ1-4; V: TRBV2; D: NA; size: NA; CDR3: CASSYNEKLFF; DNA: TGTGCCAGCAGCTACAATGAAAAACTGTTTTTT
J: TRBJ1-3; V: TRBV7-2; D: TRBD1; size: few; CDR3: CASSLATGLSGNTIYF; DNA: TGTGCCAGCAGCTTAGCGACAGGGTTGTCTGGAAACACCATATATTTT
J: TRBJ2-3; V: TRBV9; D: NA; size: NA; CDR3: CASSPAKLVVPGTDTQYF; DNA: TGTGCCAGCAGTCCAGCGAAACTCGTGGTCCCCGGCACAGATACGCAGTATTTT
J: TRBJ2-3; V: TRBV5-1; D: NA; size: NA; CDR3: CASRPATGDTQYF; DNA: TGCGCCAGCAGACCTGCAACGGGGGATACGCAGTATTTT
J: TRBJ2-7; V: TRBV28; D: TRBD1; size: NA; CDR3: CASSLRGGQGAKQYF; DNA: TGTGCCAGCAGTTTAAGAGGGGGACAGGGCGCCAAGCAGTACTTC
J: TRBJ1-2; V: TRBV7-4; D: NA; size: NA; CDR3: CASSNLTARKTYGYTF; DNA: TGTGCCAGCAGCAATCTAACAGCTCGAAAGACCTATGGCTACACCTTC
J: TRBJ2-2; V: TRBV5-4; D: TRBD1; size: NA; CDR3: CASSGQGLNTGELFF; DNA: TGTGCCAGCAGTGGACAGGGGTTGAACACCGGGGAGCTGTTTTTT
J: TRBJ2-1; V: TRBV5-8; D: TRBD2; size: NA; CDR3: CASSFSGTPYNEQFF; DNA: TGTGCCAGCAGCTTTAGCGGGACCCCCTACAATGAGCAGTTCTTC
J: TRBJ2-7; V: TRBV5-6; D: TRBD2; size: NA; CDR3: CASSPRGILAGGEQYF; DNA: TGTGCCAGCAGCCCTCGTGGCATCCTAGCGGGAGGCGAGCAGTACTTC
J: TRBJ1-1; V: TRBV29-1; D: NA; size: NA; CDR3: CSVGWASNTEAFF; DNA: TGCAGCGTTGGGTGGGCCTCGAACACTGAAGCTTTCTTT
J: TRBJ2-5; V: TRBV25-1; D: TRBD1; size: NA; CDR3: CASSGGQGIAETQYF; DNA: TGTGCCAGCAGTGGGGGACAGGGGATTGCTGAGACCCAGTACTTC
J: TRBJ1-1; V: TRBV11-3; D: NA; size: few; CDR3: CASSLTSNTEAFF; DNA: TGTGCCAGCAGCTTGACATCGAACACTGAAGCTTTCTTT
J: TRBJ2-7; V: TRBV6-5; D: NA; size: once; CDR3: CASKEALQTYEQYF; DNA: TGTGCCAGTAAAGAGGCACTCCAAACGTACGAGCAGTACTTC
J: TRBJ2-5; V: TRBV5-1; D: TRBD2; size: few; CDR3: CASSLGTSGPQQEYF; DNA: TGCGCCAGCAGCTTGGGGACTAGCGGGCCCCAACAGGAGTACTTC
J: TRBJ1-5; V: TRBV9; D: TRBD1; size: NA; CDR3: CASSVTGAGNQPQHF; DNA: TGTGCCAGCAGCGTGACAGGGGCGGGCAATCAGCCCCAGCATTTT
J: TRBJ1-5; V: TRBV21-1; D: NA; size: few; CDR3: CASSKLGRSGNQPQHF; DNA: TGTGCCAGCAGCAAACTGGGGCGGTCGGGCAATCAGCCCCAGCATTTT
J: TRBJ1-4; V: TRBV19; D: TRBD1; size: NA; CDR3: CASSITGVDEKLFF; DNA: TGTGCCAGTAGTATCACAGGGGTGGATGAAAAACTGTTTTTT
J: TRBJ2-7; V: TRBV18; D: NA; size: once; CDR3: CASPPLFPSYEQYF; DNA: TGTGCCAGCCCACCACTTTTCCCTTCCTACGAGCAGTACTTC
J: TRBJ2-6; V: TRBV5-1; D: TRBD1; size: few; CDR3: CASSPSGGGYVLTF; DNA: TGCGCCAGCAGCCCGTCAGGGGGCGGGTACGTCCTGACTTTC
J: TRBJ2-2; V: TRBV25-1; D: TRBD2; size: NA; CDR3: CASSEPEGRGNTGELFF; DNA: TGTGCCAGCAGTGAACCCGAGGGGAGGGGAAACACCGGGGAGCTGTTTTTT
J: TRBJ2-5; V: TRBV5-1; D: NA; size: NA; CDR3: CASSPDMETQYF; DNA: TGCGCCAGCAGCCCAGACATGGAGACCCAGTACTTC
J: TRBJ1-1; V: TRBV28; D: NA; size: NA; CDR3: CASSLQENTEAFF; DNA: TGTGCCAGCAGTTTACAGGAGAACACTGAAGCTTTCTTT
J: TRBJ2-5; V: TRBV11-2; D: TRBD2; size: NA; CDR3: CASSIVRTSGSTPQYF; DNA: TGTGCCAGCAGTATCGTCAGGACTAGCGGGAGTACTCCCCAGTACTTC
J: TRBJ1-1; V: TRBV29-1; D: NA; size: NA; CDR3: CSGLTGNTEAFF; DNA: TGCAGCGGACTTACAGGAAACACTGAAGCTTTCTTT
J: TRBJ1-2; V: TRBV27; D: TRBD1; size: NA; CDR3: CASSLFRGQGHGYTF; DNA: TGTGCCAGCAGTTTATTTAGGGGACAGGGACATGGCTACACCTTC
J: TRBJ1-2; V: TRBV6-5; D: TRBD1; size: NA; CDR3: CASSGTGLYGYTF; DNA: TGTGCCAGCAGTGGGACAGGGCTCTATGGCTACACCTTC
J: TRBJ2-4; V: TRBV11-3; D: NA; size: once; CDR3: CASSPDRPAKNIQYF; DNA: TGTGCCAGCAGCCCTGACAGACCAGCCAAAAACATTCAGTACTTC
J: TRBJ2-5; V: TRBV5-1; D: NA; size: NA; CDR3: CASSLIRGQETQYF; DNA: TGCGCCAGCAGCTTGATCAGGGGCCAAGAGACCCAGTACTTC
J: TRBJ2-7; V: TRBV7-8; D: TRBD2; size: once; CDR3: CASSAQLAGFSYEQYF; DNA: TGTGCCAGCAGCGCGCAACTAGCGGGATTTTCCTACGAGCAGTACTTC
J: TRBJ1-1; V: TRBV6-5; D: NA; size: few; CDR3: CATRWRDSEAFF; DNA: TGTGCCACCCGCTGGAGGGATTCTGAAGCTTTCTTT
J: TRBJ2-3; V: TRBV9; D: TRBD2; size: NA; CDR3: CASSVAATSGGTDTQYF; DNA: TGTGCCAGCAGCGTAGCTGCCACTAGCGGGGGGACAGATACGCAGTATTTT
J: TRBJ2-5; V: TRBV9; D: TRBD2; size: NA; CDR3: CASSGGGGLQETQYF; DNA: TGTGCCAGCAGCGGGGGCGGGGGGCTTCAAGAGACCCAGTACTTC
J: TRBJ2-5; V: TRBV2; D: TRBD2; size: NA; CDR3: CASSRTSGQETQYF; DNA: TGTGCCAGCAGTCGAACTAGCGGCCAAGAGACCCAGTACTTC
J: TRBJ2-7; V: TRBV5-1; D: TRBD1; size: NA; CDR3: CASSWGQGAREQYF; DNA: TGCGCCAGCAGCTGGGGACAGGGGGCAAGGGAGCAGTACTTC
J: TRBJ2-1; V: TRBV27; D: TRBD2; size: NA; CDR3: CASSFLGPKRGGSRDNEQFF; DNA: TGTGCCAGCAGTTTCCTTGGACCCAAGCGGGGGGGGAGTCGGGACAATGAGCAGTTCTTC
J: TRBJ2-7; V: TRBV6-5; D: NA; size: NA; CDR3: CASSRDSVSYEQYF; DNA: TGTGCCAGCAGCAGGGACTCCGTCTCCTACGAGCAGTACTTC